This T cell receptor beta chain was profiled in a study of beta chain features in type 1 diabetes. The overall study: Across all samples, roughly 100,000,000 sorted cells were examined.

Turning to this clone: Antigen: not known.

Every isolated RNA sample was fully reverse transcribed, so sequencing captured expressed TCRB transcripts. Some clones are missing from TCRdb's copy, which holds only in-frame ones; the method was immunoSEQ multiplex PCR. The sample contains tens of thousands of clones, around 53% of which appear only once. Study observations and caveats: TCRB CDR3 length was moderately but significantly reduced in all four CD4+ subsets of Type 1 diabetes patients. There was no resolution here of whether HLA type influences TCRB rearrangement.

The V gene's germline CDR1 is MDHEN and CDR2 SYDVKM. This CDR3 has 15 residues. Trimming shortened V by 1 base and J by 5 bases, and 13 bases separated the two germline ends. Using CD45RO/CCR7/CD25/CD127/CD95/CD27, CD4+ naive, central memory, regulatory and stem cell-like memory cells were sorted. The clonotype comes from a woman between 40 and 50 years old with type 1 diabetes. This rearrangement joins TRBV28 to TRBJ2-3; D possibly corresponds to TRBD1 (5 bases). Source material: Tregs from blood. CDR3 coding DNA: TGTGCCAGCAGTTTATTCCAGGGCTTTCGAGATACGCAGTATTTT. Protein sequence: CASSLFQGFRDTQYF.